This T cell receptor (beta chain) stems from a study of blood T cell repertoires in COVID-19. Germline assignment: CDR1 GTSNPN and CDR2 SVGIG (reference sequence). V was pared by 1 base and J by 6 bases, with 15 bases between. This CDR3 is 15 amino acids long. This clone was recorded once. Repertoires were generated with immunoSEQ multiplex PCR, while TCRdb's copy carries only in-frame clones and drops some. The table includes 200,000 to 250,000 clones, 70% to 85% detected once. The TCR comes from a woman aged 40 to 55 who had recovered from COVID-19. Sample: peripheral blood. The V gene is TRBV30, the J gene TRBJ2-2; D is possibly TRBD2 (6 bases). CDR3 nucleotide sequence: TGTGCCTGGAGTGGCGGGGTGCGAGGGCCCGGGGAGCTGTTTTTT. This codes for CAWSGGVRGPGELFF. Filled out from reference TRBV30 and TRBJ2-2, the complete variable domain reads SQTIHQWPATLVQPVGSPLSLECTVEGTSNPNLYWYRQAAGRGLQLLFYSVGIGQISSEVPQNLSASRPQDRQFILSSKKLLLSDSGFYLCAWSGGVRGPGELFFGEGSRLTVL.